These T cell receptor beta chains were read from a single sample in a study of blood T cell repertoires in COVID-19. The protocol was immunoSEQ multiplex PCR, while the TCRdb copy is restricted to in-frame clones and leaves out a portion. The data hold around 200,000 clones, with roughly 80% observed a single time. What was sequenced was peripheral blood. These TCRs come from a woman aged 45-65 years with acute or convalescent COVID-19. CDR3s leave out the opening cysteine and the closing phenylalanine or tryptophan. The order of the fields is CDR3 protein, V gene, clone size. Size is omitted from some rows. Given values are once, few, many or a class for expanded clones.

CDR3 protein: ASSGTSGSMGTQY
V gene: TRBV5-6
clone size: few

CDR3 protein: ASSLRQGVNSGNTIY
V gene: TRBV4-2
clone size: few

CDR3 protein: ASSPWDSSYEQY
V gene: TRBV7-8
clone size: .

CDR3 protein: ASSPTLSLAGETTEQF
V gene: TRBV19
clone size: .

CDR3 protein: ASARDYSNQPQH
V gene: TRBV2
clone size: .

CDR3 protein: ASSLTGGPGGELF
V gene: TRBV11-3
clone size: few

CDR3 protein: ASSPQGTGGVNSNQPQH
V gene: TRBV19
clone size: .

CDR3 protein: ASIGGAYEQY
V gene: TRBV27
clone size: few

CDR3 protein: ASSQDRVTGGTEAF
V gene: TRBV3-1/TRBV3-2
clone size: .

CDR3 protein: ASSSEVNTEAF
V gene: TRBV7-8
clone size: once

CDR3 protein: ASSRGGDLAESHQY
V gene: TRBV19
clone size: .

CDR3 protein: ASSRDRDIWFAYEQY
V gene: TRBV11-2
clone size: .

CDR3 protein: ASSPPQGAGKTYNEQF
V gene: TRBV18
clone size: .

CDR3 protein: ASSYGRGQGATGQPQH
V gene: TRBV19
clone size: .

CDR3 protein: ASSLGRGQGSNEQY
V gene: TRBV5-8
clone size: once

CDR3 protein: ASSSDGTASYNEQF
V gene: TRBV5-8
clone size: .